This T cell receptor (beta chain) is from a study of blood T cell repertoires in COVID-19. CDR1 is SQVTM, CDR2 ANQGSEA, per germline. The CDR3 totals 12 residues. The V end lost 6 bases, the J end lost 9 bases, and 18 bases lay between the germline ends. This table comes from immunoSEQ multiplex PCR, and its TCRdb copy is limited to in-frame clones, with some not included. The sample lists about 200,000 clones, roughly 81% occurring once. V and J are TRBV29-1 and TRBJ2-7, with a possible D match to TRBD1 (6 bases). The sequence derives from a woman aged 80 or over with acute or convalescent COVID-19. Sequencing was carried out using peripheral blood. CDR3 bases: TGCAGCGTGGTCACAGGGTCCGGGACGCAGTACTTC. This sequence encodes CSVVTGSGTQYF.